A single sample gave rise to the 7 T cell receptor beta chains below, sequenced in a study of T-cell memory formation after mild COVID-19. In TCRdb, the 5' RACE reads were re-called with MiXCR into one record per CDR3 protein. The sample lists about 320,000 distinct CDR3 sequences, around an eighth occurring once. What was sequenced was PBMCs or a T cell subset sorted from them (not recorded which). These receptor sequences come from a man younger than 30 who had mild COVID-19 (a few samples of this study predate the infection). Cell type and time point are not known.

The chain employs TRBV9 and TRBJ1-2; D gene unclear. This CDR3 comprises 13 residues. Germline CDR1 reads SGDLS; CDR2 reads YYNGEE. V lost 3 bases to trimming and J lost 2 bases, with 8 bases between them. The CDR3 spells CASSATRNYGYTF. In nucleotides, the CDR3 is TGTGCCAGCAGCGCCACACGGAACTATGGCTACACCTTC.

The J gene is TRBJ2-2, the V gene TRBV28; tentative D call: TRBD1 (6 bases). This CDR3 has 16 amino acids. Trimming took 0 bases from V and 1 from J, leaving 9 bases between them. Germline lookup yields CDR1 MDHEN and CDR2 SYDVKM. CDR3 in amino acids: CASSLWGARNTGELFF. DNA of the CDR3: TGTGCCAGCAGTTTATGGGGGGCTAGGAACACCGGGGAGCTGTTTTTT.

Written as DNA, the CDR3 is TGCGCCAGCAGCTTGGATGGGTACTACGAGCAGTACGTC. Translating gives CASSLDGYYEQYV. This chain uses TRBV5-1 with TRBJ2-7; D ambiguous. The CDR3 loop spans 13 amino acids. The germline CDR1 and CDR2 sequences are SGHRS and YFSETQ. Trimming shortened V by 0 bases and J by 3 bases, and 7 bases separated the two germline ends.

This clonotype was counted between two and nine times. The rearrangement joins TRBV7-9 to TRBJ1-1; no clear D gene. V lost 4 bases, J lost 3 bases, and 9 bases lay in between. The germline V gene has CDR1 SEHNR and CDR2 FQNEAQ (reference sequence). The CDR3 has 13 amino acids. The CDR3 loop reads CASSSTQDTEAFF. Here the CDR3 DNA reads TGTGCCAGCAGCTCCACTCAGGACACTGAAGCTTTCTTT.

In this sample, this clonotype turned up a few times. The rearrangement uses TRBV7-6 and TRBJ2-7; D tentatively fits TRBD1 or TRBD2 (5 bases each). Trimming removed 5 bases from V and 4 bases from J, with 21 bases in between. This CDR3 region has 16 residues. CDR1 and CDR2 from the germline V gene are SGHVS and FNYEAQ. The CDR3 bases are TGTGCCAGCAGCCAACCCCCCCGGGGCCCAGGGTACGAGCAGTACTTC. Its translation: CASSQPPRGPGYEQYF.

This chain uses TRBV5-1 with TRBJ2-3, with D possibly TRBD2 on 6 matching bases. The V end was cut by 5 bases, the J end by 1 base, with 14 bases between. Germline V CDR1 and CDR2: SGHRS, YFSETQ. CDR3 length: 15 amino acids. The CDR3 loop is CASRRGTGGTDTQYF. CDR3 sequence (DNA): TGCGCCAGCAGACGGGGGACCGGAGGCACAGATACGCAGTATTTT.

This chain connects TRBV30 to TRBJ1-2, with D hard to call. CDR1 is GTSNPN, CDR2 SVGIG, per germline (reference sequence). Trimming pared 0 bases from V and 3 bases from J, leaving 11 bases between. CDR3 size: 14 residues. CDR3 DNA sequence: TGTGCCTGGAGTGTCGACGGAGAGCACTATGGCTACACCTTC. Its translation is CAWSVDGEHYGYTF.